The entry below gives a single T cell receptor beta chain sequence along with its context. One junction end does not reproduce the germline sequence, and a read error may be involved. Multiple V-beta primers and a C-beta primer amplified TCRB from RNA. TCRdb independently ran MiXCR on the multiplex PCR reads; one entry per CDR3 protein. The sample yields more than 10,000 distinct CDR3 sequences, less than 75% seen once. Per germline, CDR1 SGHAT and CDR2 FQNNGV. The CDR3 sequence is 15 residues long. The data stem from a study of tumor-infiltrating lymphocytes in glioblastoma multiforme. The sample consisted of brain tumor tissue. The chain links TRBV11-2 to TRBJ2-5; D gene unclear. This TCR was recovered from a male donor with glioblastoma. DNA of the CDR3: TGTGCCAGAAGCTTAGTAGTGGGCTTGCAAGAGACCCAGTACTTC. Protein sequence: CARSLVVGLQETQYF.